The 8 T cell receptor beta chains given below trace back to one sample, sequenced in a study of identical twins. A single record per CDR3 protein comes from TCRdb applying MiXCR to the 5' RACE reads. In the table there are around 250,000 distinct CDR3 sequences, 6.5% to 8% of which are singletons. This sample also belongs to another study, concerning T cells expressing NK-cell markers.

The source material was CD8+ T cells sorted from blood. These receptors all stem from a woman aged 18 to 35 in good health.

There are many counts of this clonotype. The gene calls are TRBV5-1 and TRBJ2-7; 7 nucleotides match TRBD1. V trimming: 0 bases; J trimming: 5 bases; junction bases outside the gene matches: 5. Germline assignment: CDR1 SGHRS and CDR2 YFSETQ. The CDR3 consists of 14 residues. CDR3 nucleotide sequence: TGCGCCAGCAGCTTGGTCGGGACAGCCAACGAGCAGTACTTC. This encodes CASSLVGTANEQYF.

This clonotype has only a few counts. The V gene is TRBV19, the J gene TRBJ2-7, with 7 bases fitting TRBD1. Germline values: CDR1 LNHDA, CDR2 SQIVND (reference sequence). The CDR3 contains 13 residues. V lost 5 bases to trimming and J lost 6 bases; unmatched junction nucleotides: 7. CDR3 sequence reads: CASSPVGGGEQYF. CDR3 nucleotides: TGTGCCAGTAGTCCGGTAGGGGGCGGCGAGCAGTACTTC.

The CDR3 here is CASKVGLMNTEAFF. The DNA of the CDR3 is TGTGCCAGCAAAGTTGGACTCATGAACACTGAAGCTTTCTTT. The rearrangement joins TRBV6-2 or TRBV6-3 to TRBJ1-1; the D is unclear. Germline V gene data show CDR1 as MNHEY and CDR2 as SVGEGT. The V end was cut by 7 bases, the J end by 0 bases, with 12 bases between. The CDR3 is made up of 14 amino acids.

On this clonotype itself: A junction end diverges from the germline sequence, so it may reflect a read error. The chain recombines TRBV12-3 or TRBV12-4 with TRBJ2-1, with 13 positions matching TRBD2. There are 18 residues in the CDR3. DNA of the CDR3: TGTGCCATCAGTGTTACCCGGACTAGCGGGGGTTTCTACAATGAGCAGTTCTTC. The encoded protein is CAISVTRTSGGFYNEQFF.

The chain links TRBV5-1 to TRBJ2-7; 10 nucleotides match TRBD2. Germline V gene data show CDR1 as SGHRS and CDR2 as YFSETQ. The CDR3 consists of 14 residues. V was clipped by 2 bases and J by 6 bases; unmatched bases: 5. The CDR3 here is CASSLAGGESEQYF. The CDR3 region has the DNA TGCGCCAGCAGCTTAGCGGGAGGGGAGAGCGAGCAGTACTTC.

The chain carries TRBV3-1 and TRBJ2-7, with 13 bases fitting TRBD2. V gave up 3 bases and J gave up 2 bases; unmatched junction bases: 1. The V gene's germline CDR1 is LGHDT and CDR2 YNNKEL (reference sequence). The CDR3 contains 15 residues. This chain's CDR3 is CASSQGLAGPYEQYF. The CDR3 DNA follows: TGTGCCAGCAGCCAGGGACTAGCGGGGCCCTACGAGCAGTACTTC.

The chain combines TRBV28 with TRBJ1-6; D is unclear. V lost 10 bases to trimming and J lost 9 bases, with 19 bases between them. There are 14 residues in the CDR3. Per germline, CDR1 MDHEN and CDR2 SYDVKM. The CDR3 loop reads CAMGSGLLGSPLHF. Written as DNA, the CDR3 is TGTGCCATGGGCAGCGGGCTCCTCGGTTCACCCCTCCACTTT.

Worth noting for this clonotype: A clone one base away is much larger, so this may be a read error. The chain has TRBV4-3 and TRBJ2-7, with 7 bases that match TRBD2. Germline CDR1 reads LGHNA; CDR2 reads YSLEER. This CDR3 contains 13 residues. CDR3 region: CASCQDTSDEQYF. CDR3 nucleotide sequence: TGCGCCAGCTGCCAAGATACTAGCGACGAGCAGTACTTC.